The entry that follows covers one T cell receptor beta chain sequence. As yet, its antigen is unknown. Produced via immunoSEQ multiplex PCR; TCRdb's table is partial and in-frame only. The sample has a few hundred thousand clones; more than 85% are singletons. This record comes from a study of T cell responses to AZD1222 COVID-19 vaccine. Trimming shortened V by 4 bases and J by 2 bases, and 6 bases separated the two germline ends. The CDR3 contains 12 residues. Germline V gene data show CDR1 as SGHRS and CDR2 as YFSETQ. Findings of the study overall: Donors were mostly white British, more females; clonal diversity possibly underestimated.

The gene calls are TRBV5-1 and TRBJ2-5; D gene unclear. The source of this sequence is an adult in good health. Here the sequenced sample was peripheral blood, taken on day 0 of AZD1222 vaccination. In DNA, the CDR3 is TGCGCCAGCAGCCTCTCACAAGAGACCCAGTACTTC. Its protein is CASSLSQETQYF. The whole variable domain, remainder taken from reference TRBV5-1 and TRBJ2-5, is KAGVTQTPRYLIKTRGQQVTLSCSPISGHRSVSWYQQTPGQGLQFLFEYFSETQRNKGNFPGRFSGRQFSNSRSEMNVSTLELGDSALYLCASSLSQETQYFGPGTRLLVL.